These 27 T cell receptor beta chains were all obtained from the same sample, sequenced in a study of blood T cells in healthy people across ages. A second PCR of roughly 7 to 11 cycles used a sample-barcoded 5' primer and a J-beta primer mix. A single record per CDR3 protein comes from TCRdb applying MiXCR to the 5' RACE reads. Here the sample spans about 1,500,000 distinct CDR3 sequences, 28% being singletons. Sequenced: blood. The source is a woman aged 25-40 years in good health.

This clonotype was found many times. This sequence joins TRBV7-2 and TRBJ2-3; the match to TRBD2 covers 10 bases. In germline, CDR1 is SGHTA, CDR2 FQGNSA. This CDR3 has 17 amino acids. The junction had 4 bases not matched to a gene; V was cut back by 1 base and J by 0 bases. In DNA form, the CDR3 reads TGTGCCAGCAGCTTAGACGCTAGCGGGAGTAGCACAGATACGCAGTATTTT. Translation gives CASSLDASGSSTDTQYF.

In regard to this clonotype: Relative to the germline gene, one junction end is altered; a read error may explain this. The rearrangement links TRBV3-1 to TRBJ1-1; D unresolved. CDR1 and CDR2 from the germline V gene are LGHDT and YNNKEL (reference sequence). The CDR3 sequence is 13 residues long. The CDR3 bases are TGTGTCAGCAGCCAAGACTCTGCAGGTGAAGCTTTCTTT. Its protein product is CVSSQDSAGEAFF.

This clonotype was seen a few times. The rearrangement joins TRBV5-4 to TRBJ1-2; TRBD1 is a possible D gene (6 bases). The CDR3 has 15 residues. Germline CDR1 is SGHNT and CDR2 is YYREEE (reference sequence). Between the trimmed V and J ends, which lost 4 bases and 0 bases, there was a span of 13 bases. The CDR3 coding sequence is TGTGCCAGCAGCGAACAGGGAACGGCTAACTATGGCTACACCTTC. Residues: CASSEQGTANYGYTF.

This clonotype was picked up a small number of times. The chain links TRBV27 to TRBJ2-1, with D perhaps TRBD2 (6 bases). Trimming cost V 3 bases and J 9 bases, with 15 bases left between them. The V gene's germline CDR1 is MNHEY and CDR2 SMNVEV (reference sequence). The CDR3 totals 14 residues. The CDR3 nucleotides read TGTGCCAGCAGTTTTAGAGCGGTCGGGGGTGAGCAGTTCTTC. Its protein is CASSFRAVGGEQFF.

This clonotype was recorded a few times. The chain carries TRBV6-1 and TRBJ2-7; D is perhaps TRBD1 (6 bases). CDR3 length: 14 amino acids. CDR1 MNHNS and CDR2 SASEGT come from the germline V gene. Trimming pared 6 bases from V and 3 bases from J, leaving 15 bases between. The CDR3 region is CASRVGGRSYEQYF. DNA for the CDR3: TGTGCCAGCAGAGTAGGGGGAAGAAGCTACGAGCAGTACTTC.

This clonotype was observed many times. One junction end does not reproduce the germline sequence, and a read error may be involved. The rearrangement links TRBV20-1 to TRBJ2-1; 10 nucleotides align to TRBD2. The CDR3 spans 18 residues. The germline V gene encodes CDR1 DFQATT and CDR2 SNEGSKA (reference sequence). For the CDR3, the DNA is TGCAGTGCTCGTAAGGGGACTAGCGTCTCCCTAGATCTCAATCAGCAGTTCTTC. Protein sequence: CSARKGTSVSLDLNQQFF.

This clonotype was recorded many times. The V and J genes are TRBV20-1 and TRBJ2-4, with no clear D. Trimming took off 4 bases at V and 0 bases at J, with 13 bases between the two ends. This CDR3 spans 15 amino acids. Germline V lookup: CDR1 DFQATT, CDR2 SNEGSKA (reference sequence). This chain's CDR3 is CSAIGQSIAKNIQYF. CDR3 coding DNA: TGCAGTGCTATCGGGCAGAGCATAGCCAAAAACATTCAGTACTTC.

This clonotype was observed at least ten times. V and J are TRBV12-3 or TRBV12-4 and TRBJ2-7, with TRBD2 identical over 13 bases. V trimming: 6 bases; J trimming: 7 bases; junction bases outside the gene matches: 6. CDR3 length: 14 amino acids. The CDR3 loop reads CASRGLAGIGEQYF. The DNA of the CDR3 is TGTGCCAGCAGGGGACTAGCGGGAATTGGAGAGCAGTACTTC.

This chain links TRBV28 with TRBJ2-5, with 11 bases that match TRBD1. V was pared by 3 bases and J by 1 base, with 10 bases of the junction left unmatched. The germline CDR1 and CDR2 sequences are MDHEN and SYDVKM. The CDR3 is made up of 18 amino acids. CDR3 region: CASSFSGGTGGSQETQYF. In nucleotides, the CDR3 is TGTGCCAGCAGTTTTTCTGGTGGGACAGGGGGAAGCCAAGAGACCCAGTACTTC.

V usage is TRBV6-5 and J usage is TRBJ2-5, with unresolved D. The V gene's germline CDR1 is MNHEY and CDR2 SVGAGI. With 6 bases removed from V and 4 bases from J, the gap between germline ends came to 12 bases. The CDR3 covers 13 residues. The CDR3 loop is CASSRAVRETQYF. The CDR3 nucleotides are TGTGCCAGCAGCCGGGCTGTCCGAGAGACCCAGTACTTC.

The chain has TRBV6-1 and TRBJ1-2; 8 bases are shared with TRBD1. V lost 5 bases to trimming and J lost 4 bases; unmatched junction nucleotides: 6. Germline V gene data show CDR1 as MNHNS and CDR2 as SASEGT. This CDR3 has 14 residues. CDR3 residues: CASSPRGRVYGYTF. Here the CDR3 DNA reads TGTGCCAGCAGTCCCAGGGGGCGCGTCTATGGCTACACCTTC.

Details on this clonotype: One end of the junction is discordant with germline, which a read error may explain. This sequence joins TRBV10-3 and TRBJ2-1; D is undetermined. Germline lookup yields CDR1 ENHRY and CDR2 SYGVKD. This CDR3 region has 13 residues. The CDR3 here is CAIRELKGNEQFF. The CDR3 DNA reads TGTGCCATCAGGGAGTTGAAGGGAAATGAGCAGTTCTTC.

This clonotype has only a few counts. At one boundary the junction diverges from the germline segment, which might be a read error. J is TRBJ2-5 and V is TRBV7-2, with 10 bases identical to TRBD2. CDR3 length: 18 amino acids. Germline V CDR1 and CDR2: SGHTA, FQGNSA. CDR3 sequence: CASSLGGLAPRGQETQYF. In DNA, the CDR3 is TGTGCCAGCAGCTTAGGGGGACTAGCGCCACGAGGGCAAGAGACTCAGTACTTC.

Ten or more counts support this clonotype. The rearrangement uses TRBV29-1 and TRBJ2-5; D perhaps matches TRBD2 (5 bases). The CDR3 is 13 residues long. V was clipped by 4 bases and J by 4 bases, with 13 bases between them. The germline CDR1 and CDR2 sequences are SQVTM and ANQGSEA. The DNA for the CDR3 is TGCAGCGTTGTAACGGACTTAGGAGAGACCCAGTACTTC. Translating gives CSVVTDLGETQYF.

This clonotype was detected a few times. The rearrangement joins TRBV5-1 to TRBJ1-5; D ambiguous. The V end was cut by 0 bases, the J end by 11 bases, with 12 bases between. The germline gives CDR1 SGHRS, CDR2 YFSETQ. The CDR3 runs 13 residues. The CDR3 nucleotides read TGCGCCAGCAGCTTGGAGGGCCCGCCTTCCCAGCATTTT. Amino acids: CASSLEGPPSQHF.

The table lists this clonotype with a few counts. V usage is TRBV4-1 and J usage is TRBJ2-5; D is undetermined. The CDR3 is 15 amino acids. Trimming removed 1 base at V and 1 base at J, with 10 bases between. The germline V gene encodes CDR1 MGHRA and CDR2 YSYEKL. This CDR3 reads CASSQALTFQETQYF. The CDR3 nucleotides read TGCGCCAGCAGCCAAGCTCTTACTTTCCAAGAGACCCAGTACTTC.

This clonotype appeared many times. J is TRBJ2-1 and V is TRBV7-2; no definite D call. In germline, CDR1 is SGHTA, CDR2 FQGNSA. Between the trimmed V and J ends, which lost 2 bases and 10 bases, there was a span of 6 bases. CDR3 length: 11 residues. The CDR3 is CASSLQLEQFF. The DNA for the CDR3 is TGTGCCAGCAGCTTACAGTTAGAGCAGTTCTTC.

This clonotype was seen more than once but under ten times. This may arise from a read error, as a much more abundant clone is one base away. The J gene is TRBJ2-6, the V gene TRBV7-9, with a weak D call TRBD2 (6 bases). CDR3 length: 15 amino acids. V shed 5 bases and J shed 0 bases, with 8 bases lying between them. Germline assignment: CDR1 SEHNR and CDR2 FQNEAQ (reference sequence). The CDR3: CASSKRVSGANVLTF. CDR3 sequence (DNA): TGTGCCAGCAGCAAGCGGGTCTCTGGGGCCAACGTCCTGACTTTC.

The CDR3 DNA reads TGCGCCAGCAGAAGCTCGGGCCCCAATGAGCAGTACTTC. This sequence encodes CASRSSGPNEQYF. The chain employs TRBV10-2 and TRBJ2-4; the D is unclear. The germline V gene encodes CDR1 WSHSY and CDR2 SAAADI. With 6 bases removed from V and 13 bases from J, the gap between germline ends came to 19 bases. CDR3 size: 13 residues.

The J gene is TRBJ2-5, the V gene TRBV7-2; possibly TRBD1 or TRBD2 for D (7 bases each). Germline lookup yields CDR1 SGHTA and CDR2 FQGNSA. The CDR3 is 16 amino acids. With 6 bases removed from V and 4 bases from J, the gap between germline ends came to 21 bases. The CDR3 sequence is CASSPLPGGGRETQYF. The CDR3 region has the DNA TGTGCCAGCAGTCCCCTGCCAGGGGGGGGACGAGAGACCCAGTACTTC. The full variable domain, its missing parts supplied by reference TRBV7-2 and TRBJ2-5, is GAGVSQSPSNKVTEKGKDVELRCDPISGHTALYWYRQSLGQGLEFLIYFQGNSAPDKSGLPSDRFSAERTGGSVSTLTIQRTQQEDSAVYLCASSPLPGGGRETQYFGPGTRLLVL.

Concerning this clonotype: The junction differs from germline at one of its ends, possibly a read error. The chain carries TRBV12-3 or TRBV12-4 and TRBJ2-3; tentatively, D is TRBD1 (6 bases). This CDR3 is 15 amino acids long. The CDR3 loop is CASRFTGIGTDAQYF. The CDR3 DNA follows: TGTGCCAGCAGATTTACAGGGATCGGCACAGATGCGCAGTATTTT.

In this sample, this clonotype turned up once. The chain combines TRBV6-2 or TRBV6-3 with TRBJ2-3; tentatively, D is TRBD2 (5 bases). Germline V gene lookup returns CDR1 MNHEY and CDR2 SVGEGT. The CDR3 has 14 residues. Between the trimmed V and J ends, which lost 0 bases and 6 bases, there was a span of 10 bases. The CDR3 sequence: CASSYSARGDTQYF. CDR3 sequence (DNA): TGTGCCAGCAGTTACTCGGCTAGAGGGGATACGCAGTATTTT.

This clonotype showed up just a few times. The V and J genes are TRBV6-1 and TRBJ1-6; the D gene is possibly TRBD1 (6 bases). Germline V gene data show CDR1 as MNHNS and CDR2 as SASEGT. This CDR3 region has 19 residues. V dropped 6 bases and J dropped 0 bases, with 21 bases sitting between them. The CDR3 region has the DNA TGTGCCAGCAGCCCCCGGGGCCCCAGGGGAAGCTCCTATAATTCACCCCTCCACTTT. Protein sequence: CASSPRGPRGSSYNSPLHF.

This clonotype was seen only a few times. CDR3 residues: CASPTSGRDEQFF. Here the CDR3 DNA reads TGTGCCAGCCCGACTAGCGGGAGAGATGAGCAGTTCTTC. V is TRBV28 and J is TRBJ2-1; TRBD2 aligns across 12 bases. The J segment lost 8 bases and the V segment lost 8 bases, leaving 4 bases of the junction unmatched. This CDR3 has 13 residues. CDR1 and CDR2 (germline): MDHEN, SYDVKM.

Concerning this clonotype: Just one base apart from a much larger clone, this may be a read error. CDR3 residues: CSASDATNEKPFF. In DNA form, the CDR3 reads TGCAGTGCTAGCGATGCAACTAATGAAAAACCGTTTTTT. The chain has TRBV20-1 and TRBJ1-4; unclear D gene. CDR3 length equals 13 residues. Germline values: CDR1 DFQATT, CDR2 SNEGSKA (reference sequence).

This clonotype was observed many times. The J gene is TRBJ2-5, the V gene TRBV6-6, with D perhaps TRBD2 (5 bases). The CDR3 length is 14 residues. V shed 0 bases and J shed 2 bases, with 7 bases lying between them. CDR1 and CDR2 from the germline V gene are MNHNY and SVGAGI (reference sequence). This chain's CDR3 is CASSYSIAQETQYF. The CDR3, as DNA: TGTGCCAGCAGTTACTCGATAGCGCAAGAGACCCAGTACTTC.

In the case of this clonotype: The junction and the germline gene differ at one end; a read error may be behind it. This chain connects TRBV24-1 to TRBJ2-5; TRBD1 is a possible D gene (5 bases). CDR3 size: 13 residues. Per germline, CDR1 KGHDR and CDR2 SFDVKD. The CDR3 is CATSDVTEEAQYF. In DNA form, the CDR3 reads TGTGCCACCAGTGATGTGACAGAAGAGGCCCAGTACTTC.